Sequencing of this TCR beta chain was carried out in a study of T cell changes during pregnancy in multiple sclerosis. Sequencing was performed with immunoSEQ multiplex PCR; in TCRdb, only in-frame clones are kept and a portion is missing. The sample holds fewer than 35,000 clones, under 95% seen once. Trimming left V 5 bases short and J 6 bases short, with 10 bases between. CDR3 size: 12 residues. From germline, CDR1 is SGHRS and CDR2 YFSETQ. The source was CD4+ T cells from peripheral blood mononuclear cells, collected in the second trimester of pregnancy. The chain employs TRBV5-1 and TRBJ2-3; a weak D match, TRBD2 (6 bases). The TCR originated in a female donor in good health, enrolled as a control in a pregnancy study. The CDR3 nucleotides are TGCGCCAGCAGACTTCTAGCGGATACGCAGTATTTT. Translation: CASRLLADTQYF.